This entry is about one T cell receptor (beta chain). What it binds is unknown. This sample is drawn from a study of Ad26.COV2.S vaccination and SARS-CoV-2 variants. Study in general: Of the COV1001 trial arms, the Ad26.COV2.S arm included the donor. Study conclusions and caveats: The analyses of TCR breadth and depth may have understated the size of total T cell responses. In vaccinated individuals, spike-specific CD8+ and CD4+ T cell responses reportedly displayed substantial breadth. Individuals receiving vaccine had higher spike-specific TCR breadth than placebo recipients did.

Assay: immunoSEQ multiplex PCR; the TCRdb copy retains only in-frame clones and omits some. Counted here are around 300,000 clones, around 89% occurring once; the ten biggest clones make up 6.4%. V gave up 0 bases and J gave up 4 bases; unmatched junction bases: 0. CDR3 length: 14 residues. The germline V gene has CDR1 SGDLS and CDR2 YYNGEE. Treatment specified: 15 to 20 received Ad26.COV2.S at low or high dose, single or two shots; 5 received placebo; per-sample allocation not given. The samples date from day 63 after the first vaccine or placebo injection. The chain uses TRBV9 and TRBJ2-3; 9 nucleotides match TRBD2. This TCR came from a person aged 18-65 years who received the Ad26.COV2.S COVID-19 vaccine or a placebo. Specimen: peripheral blood, collected in a trial of Ad26.COV2.S vaccine versus placebo. The CDR3 spells CASSVASGADTQYF. CDR3 DNA sequence: TGTGCCAGCAGCGTAGCTAGCGGGGCAGATACGCAGTATTTT.